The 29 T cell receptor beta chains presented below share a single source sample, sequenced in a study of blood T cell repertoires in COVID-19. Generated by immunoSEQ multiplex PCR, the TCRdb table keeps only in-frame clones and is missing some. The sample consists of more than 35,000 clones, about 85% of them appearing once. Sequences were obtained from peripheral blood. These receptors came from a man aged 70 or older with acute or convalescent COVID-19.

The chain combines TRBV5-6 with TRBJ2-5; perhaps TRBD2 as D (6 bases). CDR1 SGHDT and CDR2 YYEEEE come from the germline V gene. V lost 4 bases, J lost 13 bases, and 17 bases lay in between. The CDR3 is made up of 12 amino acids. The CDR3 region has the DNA TGTGCCAGCAGCATCCGGGACTTCCTACTGTACTTC. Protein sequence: CASSIRDFLLYF.

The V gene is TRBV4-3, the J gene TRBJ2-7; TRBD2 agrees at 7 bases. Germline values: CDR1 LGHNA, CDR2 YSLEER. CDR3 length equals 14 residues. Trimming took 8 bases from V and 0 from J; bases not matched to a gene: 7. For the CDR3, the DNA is TGCGCCAGCGGACCCTCGGGGGGCTCCTACGAGCAGTACTTC. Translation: CASGPSGGSYEQYF.

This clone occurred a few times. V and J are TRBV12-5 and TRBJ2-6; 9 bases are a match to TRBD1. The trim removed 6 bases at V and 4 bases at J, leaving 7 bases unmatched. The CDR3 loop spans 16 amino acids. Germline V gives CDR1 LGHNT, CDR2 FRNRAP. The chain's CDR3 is CASGAGTGTGANVLTF. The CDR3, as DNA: TGTGCTAGTGGCGCCGGGACAGGGACCGGGGCCAACGTCCTGACTTTC.

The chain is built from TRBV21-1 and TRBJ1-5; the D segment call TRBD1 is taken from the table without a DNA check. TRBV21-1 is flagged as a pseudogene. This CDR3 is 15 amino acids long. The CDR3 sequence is CASSPSRTGNQPQHF. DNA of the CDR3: TGTGCCAGCAGCCCGTCCCGGACAGGGAATCAGCCCCAGCATTTT.

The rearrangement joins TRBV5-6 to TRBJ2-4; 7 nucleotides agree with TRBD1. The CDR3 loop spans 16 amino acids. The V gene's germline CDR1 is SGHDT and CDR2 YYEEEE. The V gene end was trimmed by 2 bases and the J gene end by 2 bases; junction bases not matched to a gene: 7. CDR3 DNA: TGTGCCAGCAGCTTCCGGGACAGAGTGACCAAAAACATTCAGTACTTC. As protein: CASSFRDRVTKNIQYF.

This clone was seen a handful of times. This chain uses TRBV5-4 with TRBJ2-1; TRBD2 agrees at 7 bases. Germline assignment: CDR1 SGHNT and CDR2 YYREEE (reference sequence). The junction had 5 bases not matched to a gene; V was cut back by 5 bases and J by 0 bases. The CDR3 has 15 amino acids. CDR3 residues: CASRAGLPSYNEQFF. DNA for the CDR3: TGTGCCAGCAGAGCGGGACTACCCTCCTACAATGAGCAGTTCTTC. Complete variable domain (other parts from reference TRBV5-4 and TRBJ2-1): ETGVTQSPTHLIKTRGQQVTLRCSSQSGHNTVSWYQQALGQGPQFIFQYYREEENGRGNFPPRFSGLQFPNYSSELNVNALELDDSALYLCASRAGLPSYNEQFFGPGTRLTVL.

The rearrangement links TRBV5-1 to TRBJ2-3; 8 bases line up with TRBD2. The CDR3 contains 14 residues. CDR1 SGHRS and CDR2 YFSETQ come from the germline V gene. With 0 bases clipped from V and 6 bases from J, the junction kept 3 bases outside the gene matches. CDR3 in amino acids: CASSLGGLGDTQYF. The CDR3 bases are TGCGCCAGCAGCTTGGGGGGACTAGGGGATACGCAGTATTTT.

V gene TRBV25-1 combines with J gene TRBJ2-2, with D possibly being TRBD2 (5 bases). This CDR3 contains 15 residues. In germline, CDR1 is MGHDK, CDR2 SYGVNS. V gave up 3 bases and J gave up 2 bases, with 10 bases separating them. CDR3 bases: TGTGCCAGCAGTGATTCTGGAGGAAACACCGGGGAGCTGTTTTTT. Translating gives CASSDSGGNTGELFF. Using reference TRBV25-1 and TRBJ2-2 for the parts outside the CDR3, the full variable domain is EADIYQTPRYLVIGTGKKITLECSQTMGHDKMYWYQQDPGMELHLIHYSYGVNSTEKGDLSSESTVSRIRTEHFPLTLESARPSHTSQYLCASSDSGGNTGELFFGEGSRLTVL.

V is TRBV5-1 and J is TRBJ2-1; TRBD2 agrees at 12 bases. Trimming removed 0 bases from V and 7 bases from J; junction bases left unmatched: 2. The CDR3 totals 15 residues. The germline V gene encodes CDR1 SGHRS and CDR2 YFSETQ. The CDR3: CASSLETSGRNEQFF. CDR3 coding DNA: TGCGCCAGCAGCTTGGAGACTAGCGGGAGAAATGAGCAGTTCTTC.

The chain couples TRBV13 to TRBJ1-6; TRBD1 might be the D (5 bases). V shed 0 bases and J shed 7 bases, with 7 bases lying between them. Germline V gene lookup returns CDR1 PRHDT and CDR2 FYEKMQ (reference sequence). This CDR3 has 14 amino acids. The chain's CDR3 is CASSLGDKNSPLHF. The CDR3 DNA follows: TGTGCCAGCAGCTTAGGGGACAAAAATTCACCCCTCCACTTT.

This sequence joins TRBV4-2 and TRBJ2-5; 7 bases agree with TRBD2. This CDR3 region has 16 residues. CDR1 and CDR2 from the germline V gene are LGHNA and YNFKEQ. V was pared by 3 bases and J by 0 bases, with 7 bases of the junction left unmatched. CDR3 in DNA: TGTGCCAGCAGCCAGGATAGCGGGCGGTACCAAGAGACCCAGTACTTC. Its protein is CASSQDSGRYQETQYF.

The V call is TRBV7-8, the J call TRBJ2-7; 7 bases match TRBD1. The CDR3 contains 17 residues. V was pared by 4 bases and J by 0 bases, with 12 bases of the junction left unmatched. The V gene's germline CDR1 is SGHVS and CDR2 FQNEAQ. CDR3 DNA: TGTGCCAGCAGCTCCAGCGCTGCGGCAGGGGGCTCCTACGAGCAGTACTTC. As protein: CASSSSAAAGGSYEQYF.

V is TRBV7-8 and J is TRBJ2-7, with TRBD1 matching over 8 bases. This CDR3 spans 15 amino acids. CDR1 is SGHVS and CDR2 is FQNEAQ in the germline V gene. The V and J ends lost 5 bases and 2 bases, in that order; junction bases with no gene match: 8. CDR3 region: CASSPTSGQAYEQYF. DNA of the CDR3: TGTGCCAGCAGCCCGACCTCGGGACAGGCCTACGAGCAGTACTTC.

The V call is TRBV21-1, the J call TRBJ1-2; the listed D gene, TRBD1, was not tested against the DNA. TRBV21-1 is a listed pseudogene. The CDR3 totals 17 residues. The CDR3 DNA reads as TGTGCCAGCAGCGTCAACCCATTTTGGGACAGGGGCAAAGGCTACACCTTC. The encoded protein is CASSVNPFWDRGKGYTF.

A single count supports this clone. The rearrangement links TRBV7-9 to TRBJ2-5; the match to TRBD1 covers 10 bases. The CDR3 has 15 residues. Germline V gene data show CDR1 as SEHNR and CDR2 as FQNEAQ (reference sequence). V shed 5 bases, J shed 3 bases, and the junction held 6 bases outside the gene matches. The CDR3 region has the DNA TGTGCCAGCAGCACCACCGGACAGGGGGAAGAGACCCAGTACTTC. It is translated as CASSTTGQGEETQYF.

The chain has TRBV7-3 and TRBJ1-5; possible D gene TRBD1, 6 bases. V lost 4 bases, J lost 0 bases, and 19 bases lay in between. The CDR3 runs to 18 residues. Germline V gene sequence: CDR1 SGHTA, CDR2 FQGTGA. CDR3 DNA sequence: TGTGCCAGCAGCTCCCGCAAACAGGGCGATAATAGCAATCAGCCCCAGCATTTT. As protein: CASSSRKQGDNSNQPQHF.

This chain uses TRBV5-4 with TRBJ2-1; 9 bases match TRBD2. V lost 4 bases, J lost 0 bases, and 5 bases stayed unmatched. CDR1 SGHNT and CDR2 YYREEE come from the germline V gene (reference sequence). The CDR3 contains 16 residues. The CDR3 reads CASSLAGSISYNEQFF. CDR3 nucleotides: TGTGCCAGCAGCCTAGCGGGAAGTATCTCCTACAATGAGCAGTTCTTC.

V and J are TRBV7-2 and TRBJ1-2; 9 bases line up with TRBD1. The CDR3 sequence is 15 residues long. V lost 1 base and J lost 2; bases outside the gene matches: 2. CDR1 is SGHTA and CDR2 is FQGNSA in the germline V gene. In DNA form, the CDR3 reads TGTGCCAGCAGCTTAGAAGGGACAGGGAACTATGGCTACACCTTC. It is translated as CASSLEGTGNYGYTF.

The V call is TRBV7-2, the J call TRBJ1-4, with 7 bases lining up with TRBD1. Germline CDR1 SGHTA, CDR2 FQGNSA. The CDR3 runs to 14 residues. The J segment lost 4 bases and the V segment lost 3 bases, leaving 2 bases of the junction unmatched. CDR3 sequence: CASSFRDSNEKLFF. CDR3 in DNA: TGTGCCAGCAGCTTCCGGGACAGTAATGAAAAACTGTTTTTT. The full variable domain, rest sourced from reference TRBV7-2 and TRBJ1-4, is GAGVSQSPSNKVTEKGKDVELRCDPISGHTALYWYRQSLGQGLEFLIYFQGNSAPDKSGLPSDRFSAERTGGSVSTLTIQRTQQEDSAVYLCASSFRDSNEKLFFGSGTQLSVL.

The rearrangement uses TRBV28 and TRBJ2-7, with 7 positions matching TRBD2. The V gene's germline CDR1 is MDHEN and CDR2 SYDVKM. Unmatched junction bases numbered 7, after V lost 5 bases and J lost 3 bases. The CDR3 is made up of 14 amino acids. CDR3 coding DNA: TGTGCCAGCAGTCTGAGGGACTATAGCTACGAGCAGTACTTC. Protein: CASSLRDYSYEQYF.

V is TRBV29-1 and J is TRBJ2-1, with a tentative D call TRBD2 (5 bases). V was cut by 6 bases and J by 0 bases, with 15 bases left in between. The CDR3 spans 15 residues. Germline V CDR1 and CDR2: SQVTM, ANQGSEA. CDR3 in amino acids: CSVRAFSSSYNEQFF. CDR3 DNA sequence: TGCAGCGTGAGGGCCTTTAGTAGCTCCTACAATGAGCAGTTCTTC.

The CDR3 here is CASSSGTGAFMTYNEQFF. The DNA for the CDR3 is TGCGCCAGCAGCTCCGGGACAGGGGCGTTTATGACCTACAATGAGCAGTTCTTC. The rearrangement links TRBV5-1 to TRBJ2-1, with 10 bases identical to TRBD1. The CDR3 spans 18 residues. The germline V gene has CDR1 SGHRS and CDR2 YFSETQ. V was clipped by 3 bases and J by 2 bases; unmatched bases: 11.

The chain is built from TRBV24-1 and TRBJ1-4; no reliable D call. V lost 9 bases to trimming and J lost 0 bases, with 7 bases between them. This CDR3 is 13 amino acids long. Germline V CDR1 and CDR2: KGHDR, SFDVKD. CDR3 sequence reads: CATRSSTNEKLFF. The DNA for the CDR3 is TGTGCCACCCGGAGTTCAACTAATGAAAAACTGTTTTTT.

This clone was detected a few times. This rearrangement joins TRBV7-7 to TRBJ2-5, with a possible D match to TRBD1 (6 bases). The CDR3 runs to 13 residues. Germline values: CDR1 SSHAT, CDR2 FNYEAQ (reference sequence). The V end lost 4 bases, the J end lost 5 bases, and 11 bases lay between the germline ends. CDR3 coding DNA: TGTGCCAGCAGCTCACAGGGAAGTGAGACCCAGTACTTC. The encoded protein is CASSSQGSETQYF.

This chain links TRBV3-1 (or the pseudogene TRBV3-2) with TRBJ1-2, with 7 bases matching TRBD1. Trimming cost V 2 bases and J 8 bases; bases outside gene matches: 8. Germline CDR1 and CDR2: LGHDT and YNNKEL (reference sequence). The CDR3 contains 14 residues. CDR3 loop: CASSQTTGRGGYTF. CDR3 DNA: TGTGCCAGCAGCCAAACGACAGGGAGAGGAGGCTACACCTTC.

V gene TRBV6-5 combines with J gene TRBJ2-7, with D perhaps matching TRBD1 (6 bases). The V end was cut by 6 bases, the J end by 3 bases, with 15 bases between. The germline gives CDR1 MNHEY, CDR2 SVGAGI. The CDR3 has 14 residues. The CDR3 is CASSQMQGRYEQYF. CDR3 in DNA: TGTGCCAGCAGCCAGATGCAGGGGCGCTACGAGCAGTACTTC.

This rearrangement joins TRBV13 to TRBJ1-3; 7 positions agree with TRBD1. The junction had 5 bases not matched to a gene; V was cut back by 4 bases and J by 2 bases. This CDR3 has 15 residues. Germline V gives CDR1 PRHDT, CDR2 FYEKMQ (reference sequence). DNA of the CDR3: TGTGCCAGCAGCTCCAGACAGGGAACTGGAAACACCATATATTTT. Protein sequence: CASSSRQGTGNTIYF.

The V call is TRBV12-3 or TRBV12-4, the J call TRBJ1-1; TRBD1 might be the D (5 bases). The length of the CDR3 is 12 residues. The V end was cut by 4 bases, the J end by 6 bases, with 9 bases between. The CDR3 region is CASSSDSAEAFF. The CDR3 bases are TGTGCCAGCAGTTCCGACAGTGCTGAAGCTTTCTTT.

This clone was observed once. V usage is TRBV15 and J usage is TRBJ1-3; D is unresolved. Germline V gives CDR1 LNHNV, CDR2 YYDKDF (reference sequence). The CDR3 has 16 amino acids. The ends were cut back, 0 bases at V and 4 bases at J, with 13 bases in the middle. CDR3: CATSRDGHVRGNTIYF. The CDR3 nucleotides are TGTGCCACCAGCAGAGATGGTCACGTCCGGGGAAACACCATATATTTT.